This entry describes one TCR beta chain. Its antigen is unknown. The germline gives CDR1 GTSNPN, CDR2 SVGIG (reference sequence). The CDR3 extends over 15 amino acids. The J segment lost 6 bases and the V segment lost 8 bases, leaving 19 bases of the junction unmatched. The investigators amplified TCR beta CDR3 regions from RNA transcripts. During a first-round RT-PCR of the TCR CDR3, the HTBI primer set was used. Each CDR3 protein is one row after TCRdb ran MiXCR on the multiplex PCR reads. The sample lists 370,000 or so distinct CDR3 sequences; about 25% were seen once. This sample was taken from a study of T cells in Graves' hyperthyroidism and ophthalmopathy. Study results and limitations: Researchers report that a 13 V-J model separated ophthalmopathy from stable hyperthyroidism. Median prediction lead before ophthalmopathy onset was 5 to 7 months with the model.

Not enrolled were patients with uncontrolled infection, other autoimmune disease, pregnancy or lactation. V usage is TRBV30 and J usage is TRBJ2-7, with 7 nucleotides matching TRBD2. The origin of this receptor is a man aged 45 to 65 with Graves' hyperthyroidism. The sample consisted of blood. DNA of the CDR3: TGTGCCAGTAGTCCCCGCTTCGCAACGGGAGGCGAGCAGTACTTC. Protein sequence: CASSPRFATGGEQYF.